This TCR beta chain comes out of a study of CD8+CD57+ T cells in acquired aplastic anemia. On the study more broadly: CD4+ and CD8+ cells, once sorted, gave DNA averaging roughly 3.2 ug. Study outcomes and limitations: CD8+ Simpson's diversity in patients was not significantly different from that in controls.

Worth noting for this clonotype: Its matching antigen is unknown.

Profiling that covered TCR beta VDJ and CDR3 relied on genomic DNA as its template. MiXCR, applied by TCRdb to the reads, yields one record per CDR3 protein. The profile shows more than 150,000 distinct CDR3 sequences, under 70% of them singletons. What was sequenced was sorted CD4+, CD8+, or CD8+CD57+ T cells (not recorded which) from PBMCs. This receptor was identified in a human donor with severe aplastic anemia or a healthy control (not recorded which).

This CDR3 reads CAISDSQREDALELFF. CDR3 nucleotide sequence: TGTGCCATCAGTGATTCCCAGCGGGAGGACGCGTTGGAGCTGTTTTTT. The chain joins TRBV10-3 to TRBJ2-2, with 9 bases that match TRBD2. The CDR3 runs 16 residues. In germline, CDR1 is ENHRY, CDR2 SYGVKD. After removal of 3 bases from V and 10 bases from J, the junction contained 12 bases not matched to a gene.